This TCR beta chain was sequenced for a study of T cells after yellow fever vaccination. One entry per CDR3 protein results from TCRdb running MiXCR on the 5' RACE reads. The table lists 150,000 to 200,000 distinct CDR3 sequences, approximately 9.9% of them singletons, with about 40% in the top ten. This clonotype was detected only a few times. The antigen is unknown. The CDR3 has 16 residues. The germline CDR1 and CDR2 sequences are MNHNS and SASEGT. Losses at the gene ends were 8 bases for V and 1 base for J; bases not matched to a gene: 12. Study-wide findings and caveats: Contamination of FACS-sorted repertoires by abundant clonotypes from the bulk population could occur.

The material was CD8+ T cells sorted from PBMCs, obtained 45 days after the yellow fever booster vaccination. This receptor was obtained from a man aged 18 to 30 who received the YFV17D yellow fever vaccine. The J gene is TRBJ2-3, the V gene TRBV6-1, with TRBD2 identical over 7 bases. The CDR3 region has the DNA TGTGCCAGCTCTGCCAGACTAGCCGATGGCACAGATACGCAGTATTTT. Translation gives CASSARLADGTDTQYF.